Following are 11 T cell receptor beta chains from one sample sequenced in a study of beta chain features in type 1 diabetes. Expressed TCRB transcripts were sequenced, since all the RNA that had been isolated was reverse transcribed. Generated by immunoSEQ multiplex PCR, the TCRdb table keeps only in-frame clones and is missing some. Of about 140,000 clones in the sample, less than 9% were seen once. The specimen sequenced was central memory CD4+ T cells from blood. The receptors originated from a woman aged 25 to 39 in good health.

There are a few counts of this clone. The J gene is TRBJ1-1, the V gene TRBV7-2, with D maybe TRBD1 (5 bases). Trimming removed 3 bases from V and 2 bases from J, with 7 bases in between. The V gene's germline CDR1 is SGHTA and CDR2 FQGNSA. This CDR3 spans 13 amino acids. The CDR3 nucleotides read TGTGCCAGCAGCTTCAGGGAAAACACTGAAGCTTTCTTT. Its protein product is CASSFRENTEAFF.

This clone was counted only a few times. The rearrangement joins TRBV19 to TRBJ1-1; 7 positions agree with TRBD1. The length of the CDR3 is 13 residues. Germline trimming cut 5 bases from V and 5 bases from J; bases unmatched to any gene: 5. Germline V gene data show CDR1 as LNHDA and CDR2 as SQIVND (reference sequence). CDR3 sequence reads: CASSSLTGTEAFF. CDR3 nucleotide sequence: TGTGCCAGTAGTTCCCTGACAGGGACTGAAGCTTTCTTT.

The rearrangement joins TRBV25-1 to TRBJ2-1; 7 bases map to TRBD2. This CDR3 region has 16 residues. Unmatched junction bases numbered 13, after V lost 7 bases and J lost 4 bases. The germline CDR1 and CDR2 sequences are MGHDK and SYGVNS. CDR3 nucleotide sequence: TGTGCCAGCACGTTGGGAGGGAACGCTTTATACAATGAGCAGTTCTTC. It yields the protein CASTLGGNALYNEQFF.

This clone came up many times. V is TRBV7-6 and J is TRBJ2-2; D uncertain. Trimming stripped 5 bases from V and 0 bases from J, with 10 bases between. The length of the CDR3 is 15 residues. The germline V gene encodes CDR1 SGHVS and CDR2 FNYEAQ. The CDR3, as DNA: TGTGCCAGCAGCCTCGGTAACTCGAACACCGGGGAGCTGTTTTTT. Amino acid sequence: CASSLGNSNTGELFF.

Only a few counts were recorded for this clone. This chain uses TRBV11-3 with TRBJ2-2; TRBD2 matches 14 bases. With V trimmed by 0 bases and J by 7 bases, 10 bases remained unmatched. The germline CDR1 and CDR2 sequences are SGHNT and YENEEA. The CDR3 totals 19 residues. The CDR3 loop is CASSLDLPGLAGEVGELFF. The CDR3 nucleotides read TGTGCCAGCAGCTTAGATCTACCGGGACTAGCGGGAGAAGTCGGGGAGCTGTTTTTT.

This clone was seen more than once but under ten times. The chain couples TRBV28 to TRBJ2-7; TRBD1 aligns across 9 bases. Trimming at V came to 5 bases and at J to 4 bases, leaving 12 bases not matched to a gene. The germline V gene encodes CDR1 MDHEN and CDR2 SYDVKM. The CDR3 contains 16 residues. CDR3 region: CASSPASQGARYEQYF. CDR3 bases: TGTGCCAGCAGTCCGGCATCACAGGGGGCGAGGTACGAGCAGTACTTC.

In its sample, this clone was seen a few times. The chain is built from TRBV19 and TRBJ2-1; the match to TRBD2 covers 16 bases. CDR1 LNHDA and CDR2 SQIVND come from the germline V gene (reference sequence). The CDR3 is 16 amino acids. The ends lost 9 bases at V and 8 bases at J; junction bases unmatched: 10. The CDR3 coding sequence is TGTGCCAGCCACGGGACTAGCGGGAGGGTAACGGATGAGCAGTTCTTC. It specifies CASHGTSGRVTDEQFF.

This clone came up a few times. The CDR3 region has the DNA TGCGCCAGCAGCGAACTAGCGGGAGTTCTGACCGGGGAGCTGTTTTTT. This translates into CASSELAGVLTGELFF. The chain carries TRBV5-1 and TRBJ2-2, with TRBD2 matching over 11 bases. Trimming took 4 bases from V and 5 from J; bases not matched to a gene: 7. Per germline, CDR1 SGHRS and CDR2 YFSETQ. The CDR3 covers 16 residues.

CDR3 in DNA: TGTGCCAGCAGCTTGGGAGGGGAGATTGGAGAGACCCAGTACTTC. Its translation is CASSLGGEIGETQYF. V and J are TRBV13 and TRBJ2-5; 7 nucleotides align to TRBD2. V trimming: 3 bases; J trimming: 4 bases; junction bases outside the gene matches: 8. CDR3 length equals 15 residues. The germline V gene has CDR1 PRHDT and CDR2 FYEKMQ (reference sequence).

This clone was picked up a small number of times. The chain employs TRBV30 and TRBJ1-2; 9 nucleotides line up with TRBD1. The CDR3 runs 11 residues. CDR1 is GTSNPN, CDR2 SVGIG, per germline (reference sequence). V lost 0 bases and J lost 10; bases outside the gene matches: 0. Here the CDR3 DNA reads TGTGCCTGGAGTGTACAGGGGGCCTACACCTTC. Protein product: CAWSVQGAYTF.

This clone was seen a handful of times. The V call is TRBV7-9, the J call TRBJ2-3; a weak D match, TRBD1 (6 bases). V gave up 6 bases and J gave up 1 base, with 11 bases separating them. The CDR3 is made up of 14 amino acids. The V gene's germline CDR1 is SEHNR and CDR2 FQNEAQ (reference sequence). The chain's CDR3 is CASRQGFGTDTQYF. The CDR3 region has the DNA TGTGCCAGCAGACAGGGATTTGGCACAGATACGCAGTATTTT.